This T cell receptor (beta chain) was recovered during a study of cytomegalovirus exposure and HLA in healthy donors. General study results and limits: Immune exposure was documented only through CMV serostatus.

Germline-derived CDR1 and CDR2 are LNHDA and SQIVND (reference sequence). This CDR3 has 14 residues. Trimming took off 6 bases at V and 5 bases at J, with 16 bases between the two ends. This PCR relied on a set of 60 Vbeta primers and 13 Jbeta primers. This table comes from immunoSEQ multiplex PCR, and its TCRdb copy is limited to in-frame clones, with some not included. Among about 200,000 clones listed, roughly 80% were seen once. Turning to this clone: Its antigen is currently unknown.

The rearrangement links TRBV19 to TRBJ2-5; D might be TRBD1 (7 bases). The sequencing sample was made of PBMCs. This sequence was found in a young man in good health and CMV-seronegative. The CDR3 region has the DNA TGTGCCAGTAGAGGAGGGGGCATAAGCGAGACCCAGTACTTC. It encodes CASRGGGISETQYF.